Listed below are T cell receptor beta chains from one sample, sequenced in a study of T cell responses to AZD1222 COVID-19 vaccine. The repertoire was sequenced with immunoSEQ multiplex PCR; TCRdb's copy has only in-frame clones and lacks some. This table has under 150,000 clones, 75% to 85% appearing once. Here the sequenced sample was peripheral blood, taken on day 0 of MenACWY control vaccination. The receptor source for this set is an adult in good health. CDR3s include the opening cysteine and the closing phenylalanine or tryptophan. The D gene is left open where the match is weak. The size of a clone is reported for some rows only, either as once, few or many, or as a class for expanded clones.

size,J,D,V,CDR3,DNA
NA,TRBJ2-7,NA,TRBV12-3/TRBV12-4,CASSLDRYEQYF,TGTGCCAGCAGTTTAGACAGGTACGAGCAGTACTTC
NA,TRBJ2-3,NA,TRBV5-1,CASSLVVGATDTQYF,TGCGCCAGCAGCTTGGTCGTAGGGGCGACAGATACGCAGTATTTT
NA,TRBJ1-4,TRBD1,TRBV2,CASSRTGPNEKLFF,TGTGCCAGCAGTAGGACAGGGCCTAATGAAAAACTGTTTTTT
NA,TRBJ2-3,NA,TRBV5-1,CASSLSAGDTQYF,TGCGCCAGCAGCTTGTCCGCTGGCGATACGCAGTATTTT
few,TRBJ1-1,NA,TRBV7-9,CASSSSSPAFF,TGTGCCAGCAGTTCATCCTCTCCTGCTTTCTTT
NA,TRBJ2-7,TRBD1,TRBV10-3,CASADRTYEQYF,TGTGCCAGCGCGGACAGGACCTACGAGCAGTACTTC
once,TRBJ1-6,NA,TRBV2,CASSDSSYNSPLHF,TGTGCCAGCAGCGATTCGTCCTATAATTCACCCCTCCACTTT
NA,TRBJ1-4,NA,TRBV2,CASRPSNEKLFF,TGTGCCAGCAGGCCTTCTAATGAAAAACTGTTTTTT
few,TRBJ2-3,TRBD2,TRBV6-4,CASSDRPTSADTQYF,TGTGCCAGCAGTGATCGCCCGACTAGCGCAGATACGCAGTATTTT
NA,TRBJ1-1,NA,TRBV18,CASSPSQGRTEAFF,TGTGCCAGCTCACCAAGTCAGGGTAGGACTGAAGCTTTCTTT
NA,TRBJ2-3,NA,TRBV10-3,CAISTAGGTLTDTQYF,TGTGCCATCAGTACCGCCGGCGGTACTCTCACAGATACGCAGTATTTT